This T cell receptor (beta chain) emerged from a study of regulatory T cells in long-lasting Graves disease. Background on the study: Antithyroid drugs had been taken under 3 months by newly diagnosed Graves' patients.

Described time point: newly diagnosed GD, antithyroid drugs for less than 3 months. PBMCs provided the RNA from which the TCR library was made. For TCR beta, libraries came from iRepertoire HTBI primers and Arm-PCR of CDR3 regions. TCRdb reprocessed the multiplex PCR reads with MiXCR, giving one entry per CDR3 protein. The sample has over 500,000 distinct CDR3 sequences; 15% to 20% are singletons. V was cut by 3 bases and J by 10 bases, with 15 bases left in between. The CDR3 spans 12 residues. The V gene's germline CDR1 is GTSNPN and CDR2 SVGIG (reference sequence). These data were likewise used in another study, on T cells in Graves' hyperthyroidism and ophthalmopathy.

The sequences come from peripheral blood mononuclear cells (PBMCs), collected at new diagnosis, from a patient treated with antithyroid drugs. This TCR was recovered from a woman in her 30s with Graves disease. The chain employs TRBV30 and TRBJ1-1; D perhaps matches TRBD1 (5 bases). DNA for the CDR3: TGTGCCTGGAGAGATCCAGGGAAAGGAGCTTTCTTT. This translates into CAWRDPGKGAFF.